This TCR beta chain was identified during a study of cytomegalovirus exposure and HLA in healthy donors. Primers: 60 Vbeta forward and 13 Jbeta reverse. TCRdb keeps only in-frame clones here, not all; method: immunoSEQ multiplex PCR. The repertoire holds roughly 160,000 clones, about two thirds seen once, with approximately 3% in the top ten. Germline V gene lookup returns CDR1 MNHEY and CDR2 SMNVEV (reference sequence). This CDR3 comprises 15 residues. V dropped 6 bases and J dropped 0 bases, with 9 bases sitting between them. Comments on this clone: Its cognate antigen is unknown.

Each of the donors was a healthy bone marrow donor. Study outcomes and limitations: In a later analysis, V- and J-gene trimming of beta chains associated with a DCLRE1C missense variant, replicated independently. In a later analysis, across HLA loci, associated TCR counts were highest for DRB1, lowest for HLA-C. Cytomegalovirus association was listed for about 180 TCR beta chains.

This sequence originates from a woman younger than 45 in good health and CMV-seronegative. The chain carries TRBV27 and TRBJ1-6; the D is unclear. Material: PBMCs. CDR3 amino acids: CASSETPSYNSPLHF. Written as DNA, the CDR3 is TGTGCCAGCAGCGAGACACCCTCCTATAATTCACCCCTCCACTTT.